Listed below are T cell receptor beta chains from one sample, sequenced in a study of blood T cell repertoires in COVID-19. Profiled with immunoSEQ multiplex PCR; TCRdb holds only in-frame clones, not every one. The sample lists about 110,000 clones, around 80% occurring once. Sequenced sample: peripheral blood. The receptors come from an elderly woman with acute or convalescent COVID-19. CDR3s include the opening cysteine and the closing phenylalanine or tryptophan. The D gene is left open where the match is weak. Clone size is stated in some rows and not others, as once, few, many or a class when expanded.

TRBJ2-7 | TRBD2 | TRBV7-2 | few | CASSGTSGTYEQYF | TGTGCCAGCAGCGGGACTAGCGGGACCTACGAGCAGTACTTC
TRBJ2-2 | TRBD2 | TRBV6-5 | - | CASTLSGANTGELFF | TGTGCCAGCACCCTAAGCGGGGCGAACACCGGGGAGCTGTTTTTT
TRBJ2-3 | - | TRBV4-2 | once | CASSRLGRGRTDTQYF | TGTGCCAGCAGCCGACTCGGGCGGGGGCGCACAGATACGCAGTATTTT
TRBJ2-7 | TRBD2 | TRBV25-1 | once | CASSNGLAWSYEQYF | TGTGCCAGCAGTAATGGACTAGCTTGGTCCTACGAGCAGTACTTC
TRBJ2-1 | TRBD1 | TRBV19 | - | CASSADRDVYNEQFF | TGTGCCAGTAGTGCCGACAGGGACGTCTACAATGAGCAGTTCTTC
TRBJ1-1 | TRBD1 | TRBV11-2 | - | CASSLVGQGETEAFF | TGTGCCAGCAGCTTAGTCGGGCAGGGGGAGACTGAAGCTTTCTTT
TRBJ2-1 | TRBD2 | TRBV11-2 | - | CASSLNLAGTEQFF | TGTGCCAGCAGCTTAAACCTAGCGGGAACTGAGCAGTTCTTC
TRBJ2-3 | - | TRBV19 | - | CASSILPGQRTDTQYF | TGTGCCAGTAGTATACTTCCGGGACAACGCACAGATACGCAGTATTTT
TRBJ1-2 | - | TRBV14 | - | CASSQARGMVGGYTF | TGTGCCAGCAGCCAAGCGAGGGGGATGGTGGGAGGCTACACCTTC
TRBJ2-5 | - | TRBV5-4 | - | CASSLVYSQETQYF | TGTGCCAGCAGCTTGGTCTACTCTCAAGAGACCCAGTACTTC
TRBJ2-1 | - | TRBV19 | - | CASTLHEMVPYNEQFF | TGTGCCAGTACCCTGCATGAGATGGTACCCTACAATGAGCAGTTCTTC
TRBJ1-2 | TRBD1 | TRBV15 | few | CATSPGQGFGYTF | TGTGCCACCAGCCCCGGACAGGGCTTTGGCTACACCTTC
TRBJ2-7 | - | TRBV9 | - | CASSGRGGLHEQYF | TGTGCCAGCAGCGGTCGAGGAGGGCTACACGAGCAGTACTTC
TRBJ1-1 | TRBD1 | TRBV27 | - | CASSFRREMRPKTGGRVTEAFF | TGTGCCAGCAGTTTTCGACGCGAAATGAGGCCAAAGACAGGGGGCAGGGTCACTGAAGCTTTCTTT
TRBJ2-7 | - | TRBV7-2 | - | CASSLAQGFYEQYF | TGTGCCAGCAGCTTAGCGCAGGGCTTCTACGAGCAGTACTTC
TRBJ2-3 | TRBD2 | TRBV18 | few | CASSPLRGGTDTQYF | TGTGCCAGCTCACCACTCCGGGGGGGCACAGATACGCAGTATTTT
TRBJ1-3 | - | TRBV7-9 | - | CASSSWMRDTIYF | TGTGCCAGCAGCTCGTGGATGCGGGACACCATATATTTT
TRBJ2-1 | TRBD2 | TRBV10-3 | once | CAISTGTRTNEQFF | TGTGCCATTAGCACCGGGACTAGAACCAATGAGCAGTTCTTC
TRBJ2-2 | TRBD1 | TRBV7-3 | - | CASSAADRAYTGELFF | TGTGCCAGCAGCGCCGCCGACAGGGCTTACACCGGGGAGCTGTTTTTT
TRBJ2-3 | TRBD2 | TRBV9 | once | CASSVSGLAGPRDTQYF | TGTGCCAGCAGCGTTTCCGGACTAGCGGGGCCCCGGGATACGCAGTATTTT
TRBJ2-7 | - | TRBV5-4 | - | CASSVGGTKGTYEQYF | TGTGCCAGCAGCGTAGGCGGGACCAAGGGGACCTACGAGCAGTACTTC
TRBJ2-5 | TRBD2 | TRBV12-5 | - | CASGLARTSAATQYF | TGTGCTAGTGGTTTGGCTAGGACTAGTGCGGCGACCCAGTACTTC
TRBJ2-7 | - | TRBV7-9 | few | CASSIGHSYEQYF | TGTGCCAGCAGCATTGGACACTCCTACGAGCAGTACTTC
TRBJ2-7 | - | TRBV4-2 | - | CASSQRTRGEQYF | TGTGCCAGCAGCCAAAGGACCCGGGGCGAGCAGTACTTC
TRBJ1-6 | TRBD1 | TRBV4-1 | - | CASSQEGRTGSNSPLHF | TGCGCCAGCAGCCAAGAAGGCCGGACAGGGAGTAATTCACCCCTCCACTTT
TRBJ2-2 | - | TRBV18 | - | CASSPVRQSGGTGELFF | TGTGCCAGCTCACCAGTAAGACAGTCCGGGGGTACCGGGGAGCTGTTTTTT
TRBJ2-3 | TRBD2 | TRBV30 | - | CAWGTSGRTDTQYF | TGTGCCTGGGGGACTAGCGGGAGGACAGATACGCAGTATTTT
TRBJ2-7 | TRBD1 | TRBV12-3/TRBV12-4 | - | CASRGTAYEQYF | TGTGCCAGCAGGGGGACAGCCTACGAGCAGTACTTC
TRBJ2-5 | - | TRBV5-1 | once | CASQWQGGETQYF | TGCGCCAGCCAGTGGCAGGGGGGTGAGACCCAGTACTTC
TRBJ2-5 | TRBD2 | TRBV7-2 | few | CASSLALLAGIETQYF | TGTGCCAGCAGCTTAGCGCTACTAGCGGGAATAGAGACCCAGTACTTC
TRBJ1-1 | - | TRBV6-5 | few | CASIWDLNTEAFF | TGTGCCAGCATCTGGGACTTGAACACTGAAGCTTTCTTT
TRBJ2-3 | - | TRBV4-1 | - | CASSQEGWRGGDTQYF | TGCGCCAGCAGCCAAGAGGGCTGGCGGGGCGGAGATACGCAGTATTTT
TRBJ1-2 | TRBD1 | TRBV10-3 | few | CATSTGDGYGYTF | TGTGCCACCTCGACAGGGGACGGCTATGGCTACACCTTC